This TCR beta chain was sequenced during a study of blood T cell repertoires in COVID-19. Study as a whole: Sites across the United States, Italy and Spain contributed samples from acute and convalescent COVID-19. The cDNA or gDNA used as material had been derived from T cells, B-cell-depleted T cells, or PBMCs.

Original methodology: Nucleated cell number was recorded as an estimate derived from reference gene primer amplification. Some clones are missing from TCRdb's copy, which holds only in-frame ones; the method was immunoSEQ multiplex PCR. The D gene and trimming were derived from the DNA, and the V and J assignments and clone size from that table. The data show fewer than 250,000 clones, around 86% seen once. Germline-derived CDR1 and CDR2 are SQVTM and ANQGSEA. V lost 0 bases to trimming and J lost 4 bases, with 9 bases between them. The CDR3 loop spans 13 amino acids. Sequences were obtained from peripheral blood. The receptor was isolated from an older woman who had recovered from COVID-19. This chain links TRBV29-1 with TRBJ1-2; the D gene is possibly TRBD1 (5 bases). The CDR3 region has the DNA TGCAGCGTTGAAGATCGGGGGATCTATGGCTACACCTTC. This gives the protein CSVEDRGIYGYTF.